This T cell receptor beta chain was obtained from a study of response to subunit inactivated influenza vaccine. Notes on the study in general: That few new T cells are recruited by each seasonal influenza vaccination was the authors' suggestion.

On this clonotype itself: Its antigen is unidentified.

TCRdb re-analysed the RT-PCR reads in MiXCR, keeping a single row per CDR3 protein. Of about 570,000 distinct CDR3 sequences in the sample, around 11% were seen once. The length of the CDR3 is 15 residues. Trimming cost V 4 bases and J 6 bases; bases outside gene matches: 11. Germline assignment: CDR1 MNHEY and CDR2 SVGAGI. The data also belong to a second study, concerning T cells expressing NK-cell markers. As that report states: Researchers built TCR beta cDNA using 5'RACE template switching with UMIs.

The origin of this receptor is a man aged 45-65 years who received an inactivated influenza vaccine. The chain has TRBV6-5 and TRBJ2-7; 8 nucleotides match TRBD2. Sequenced here: PBMCs from blood, sampled on the day of vaccination. In DNA form, the CDR3 reads TGTGCCAGCAGTTTAGAGCCGGGGGGGCGAGTCGAGCAGTACTTC. This sequence encodes CASSLEPGGRVEQYF.